This entry concerns a single T cell receptor beta chain. What it binds is unknown. This entry comes from a study of cytomegalovirus exposure and HLA in healthy donors. Amplification used 60 Vbeta primers and 13 Jbeta primers. The repertoire was sequenced with immunoSEQ multiplex PCR; TCRdb's copy has only in-frame clones and lacks some. The data hold roughly 100,000 clones, with less than 85% observed a single time. General observations from the study: In an earlier analysis, about 87% or about 30%: the productive usage of most TCR beta V segments. There were reportedly fewer N-insertions in an Asian-associated ancestry cluster than the approximately 630-donor mean, in a later analysis. In vitro testing confirmed a few CMV-associated chains as specific for CMV antigens.

Germline V CDR1 and CDR2: SGHTA, FQGTGA. The CDR3 is made up of 16 amino acids. V lost 2 bases, J lost 10 bases, and 14 bases stayed unmatched. This sequence originates from a man aged 35-49 years in good health and CMV-seropositive. What was sequenced was PBMCs. The chain uses TRBV7-3 and TRBJ2-1; 7 bases are shared with TRBD2. The CDR3 nucleotides read TGTGCCAGCAGCTTAGGGGCGGGGGTCCCTGGGCGGGAGCAGTTCTTC. It is translated as CASSLGAGVPGREQFF.